This T cell receptor beta chain comes out of a study of T cells in Graves' hyperthyroidism and ophthalmopathy. TCR beta CDR3 regions were amplified from RNA transcripts. During a first-round RT-PCR of the TCR CDR3, the HTBI primer set was used. Via MiXCR, TCRdb re-called the multiplex PCR reads, giving one row per CDR3 protein. The sample includes some 440,000 distinct CDR3 sequences, 15% to 19% of them seen just once. V was trimmed by 8 bases and J by 3 bases, leaving 14 bases between them. Germline CDR1 MNHNS, CDR2 SASEGT. The CDR3 is 13 amino acids. Study-level findings and limits: Researchers found most expanded thyroid clonotypes above 0.001 in blood as well.

This clonotype was observed many times. Antigen specificity is unknown. This clonotype was obtained from a woman aged 18-29 years with Graves' hyperthyroidism. V gene TRBV6-1 combines with J gene TRBJ2-7; D may be TRBD1 or TRBD2 (5 bases each). Sequenced material: blood. The CDR3 sequence: CASGGSPYYEQYF. Written as DNA, the CDR3 is TGTGCCAGCGGGGGTTCCCCCTACTACGAGCAGTACTTC.